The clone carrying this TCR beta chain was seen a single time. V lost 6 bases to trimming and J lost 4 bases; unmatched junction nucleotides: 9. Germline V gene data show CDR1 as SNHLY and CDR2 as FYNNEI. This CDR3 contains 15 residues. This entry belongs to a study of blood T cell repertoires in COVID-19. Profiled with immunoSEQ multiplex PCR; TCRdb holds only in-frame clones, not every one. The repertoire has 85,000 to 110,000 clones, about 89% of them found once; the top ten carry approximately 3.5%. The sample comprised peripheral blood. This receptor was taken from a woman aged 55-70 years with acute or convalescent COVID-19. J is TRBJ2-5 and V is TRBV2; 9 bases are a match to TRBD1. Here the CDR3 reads CASRGGQGMGETQYF. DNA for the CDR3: TGTGCCAGCAGGGGAGGACAGGGGATGGGAGAGACCCAGTACTTC.